A selection of T cell receptor beta chains follows, all from one sample in a study of early T cells in non-severe SARS-CoV-2 infection. One entry per CDR3 protein results from TCRdb running MiXCR on the 5' RACE reads. This table has approximately 70,000 distinct CDR3 sequences, approximately 12% appearing once. Sequenced: whole blood. The receptors were gathered from an adult who was a healthcare worker with PCR-confirmed SARS-CoV-2 infection or an uninfected control (not recorded which). Both conserved end residues are part of each CDR3. The order of the fields is J gene, D gene, V gene, clone size, CDR3 DNA, CDR3 protein. The D gene is left open where the match is weak. Clone size appears in some rows only: once, few, many, or a class for an expanded clone.

TRBJ2-1,-,TRBV20-1,many,TGCAGTGCCCTTCCCCCCACCCGCTATAGCAATGAGCAGTTCTTC,CSALPPTRYSNEQFF
TRBJ1-1,TRBD1,TRBV28,many,TGTGCCAGCATTGACAGGGGCTTTAACACTGAAGCTTTCTTT,CASIDRGFNTEAFF
TRBJ1-1,-,TRBV3-1,few,TGTGCCAGCAGCCAAGCCAGGGAAGCTTTCTTT,CASSQAREAFF
TRBJ2-4,-,TRBV29-1,many,TGCAGCGGGATTGGCATTCAGTACTTC,CSGIGIQYF
TRBJ1-4,-,TRBV10-2,many,TGCGCCAGTCGCCAGGGATCTAATGAAAAACTGTTTTTT,CASRQGSNEKLFF
TRBJ2-5,TRBD1,TRBV27,medium-sized,TGTGCCAGCAGTTTATCCGGACAGGCGGATCCGGAGACCCAGTACTTC,CASSLSGQADPETQYF
TRBJ2-2,-,TRBV3-1,-,TGTGCCAGCAGCCCCTCTTGGGGCACCGGGGAGCTGTTTTTT,CASSPSWGTGELFF
TRBJ2-1,TRBD1,TRBV20-1,-,TGCAGTGCTGGCCCCGGGACAGGCAACAATGAGCAGTTCTTC,CSAGPGTGNNEQFF
TRBJ2-3,TRBD2,TRBV12-3/TRBV12-4,-,TGTGCCAGCAGTTTAGGCGGGGGGCCGACAGATACGCAGTATTTT,CASSLGGGPTDTQYF
TRBJ2-3,TRBD1,TRBV5-1,-,TGCGCCAGCAGCACAGGGGGCGTAATGGATACGCAGTATTTT,CASSTGGVMDTQYF
TRBJ2-2,-,TRBV5-1,many,TGCGCCAGCAGCTTGGTTTCAGGGAACACCGGGGAGCTGTTTTTT,CASSLVSGNTGELFF
TRBJ2-2,TRBD2,TRBV5-1,-,TGCGCCAGCAGAATGGGACTAGCGGGGCTCACGAACACCGGGGAGCTGTTTTTT,CASRMGLAGLTNTGELFF
TRBJ1-2,TRBD1,TRBV2,many,TGTGCCAGCAGTATGGACAGGGGGAAAGGCTACACCTTC,CASSMDRGKGYTF
TRBJ2-5,-,TRBV7-2,-,TGTGCCAGCACCCGCCGTGGGTTAGAGACCCAGTACTTC,CASTRRGLETQYF
TRBJ2-7,-,TRBV20-1,few,TGCAGTGCTTCAGATGGACGGTTGGAATACGAGCAGTACTTC,CSASDGRLEYEQYF
TRBJ2-7,TRBD2,TRBV6-2/TRBV6-3,many,TGTGCCAGCAGGGGACTAGCGGGGTCCTACGAGCAGTACTTC,CASRGLAGSYEQYF
TRBJ2-2,-,TRBV11-3,-,TGTGCCAGCGACAACGTTCGCGGGGAGCTGTTTTTT,CASDNVRGELFF
TRBJ1-4,-,TRBV6-1,-,TGTGCCAGCAGTGGGAGGATATTCCTGGTTGAAAAACTGTTTTTT,CASSGRIFLVEKLFF
TRBJ1-6,-,TRBV19,few,TGTGCCAGTAGTATAGCGGCCAGCTCAAATTCACCCCTCCACTTT,CASSIAASSNSPLHF
TRBJ2-5,-,TRBV11-2,few,TGTGCCAGCAGCTTCGAGGGGGAATACCAAGAGACCCAGTACTTC,CASSFEGEYQETQYF
TRBJ1-6,-,TRBV11-2,-,TGTGCCAGCAGCCACCCCGGACAGCTAGATTCACCCCTCCACTTT,CASSHPGQLDSPLHF
TRBJ1-3,-,TRBV11-2,many,TGTGCCAGCAGATACGAGGGAAACACCATATATTTT,CASRYEGNTIYF
TRBJ1-2,-,TRBV4-2,-,TGTGCCAGCAGCCAAGTCCAGCTAGATAACTATGGCTACACCTTC,CASSQVQLDNYGYTF
TRBJ1-3,-,TRBV24-1,many,TGTGCCACCAGTGATTCATCGTCTGGAAACACCATATATTTT,CATSDSSSGNTIYF
TRBJ2-2,-,TRBV27,few,TGTGCCAGCAGGCGGGACAACTTGAACACCGGGGAGCTGTTTTTT,CASRRDNLNTGELFF
TRBJ1-2,TRBD1,TRBV5-1,many,TGCGCCAGCAGCTCGACAGGGTCCAACTATGGCTACACCTTC,CASSSTGSNYGYTF
TRBJ2-5,TRBD1,TRBV12-3/TRBV12-4,few,TGTGCCAGCTCGACAGGGGGGTTGAAGACCCAGTACTTC,CASSTGGLKTQYF
TRBJ1-2,-,TRBV29-1,many,TGCAGCGTTGAAGACAGGTTTGGTGGCTACACCTTC,CSVEDRFGGYTF
TRBJ1-2,-,TRBV7-2,many,TGTGCCAGCAGTAAGGCCCATGGCTACACCTTC,CASSKAHGYTF
TRBJ2-7,TRBD1,TRBV5-1,many,TGCGCCAGCAGCCCGAGACAGGGCTTGGCCTACGAGCAGTACTTC,CASSPRQGLAYEQYF
TRBJ2-7,-,TRBV11-2,-,TGTGCCAGCAGCCTGGCCTACGAGCAGTACTTC,CASSLAYEQYF
TRBJ2-2,-,TRBV5-1,many,TGCGCCAGCAGCCCAGGGCAAACCGCGAACACCGGGGAGCTGTTTTTT,CASSPGQTANTGELFF
TRBJ1-1,-,TRBV6-6,-,TGTGCCAGCAGTTACTCGAGAGAGAACACTGAAGCTTTCTTT,CASSYSRENTEAFF
TRBJ1-1,-,TRBV29-1,-,TGCAGCGGAACATATGGCATGAACACTGAAGCTTTCTTT,CSGTYGMNTEAFF
TRBJ2-1,-,TRBV27,few,TGTGCCAGCAGTTTATCGAGCCACCCCAATGAGCAGTTCTTC,CASSLSSHPNEQFF
TRBJ2-2,TRBD1,TRBV7-6,-,TGTGCCAGCAGCCCTGGACAGGGGGCGCCCGGGGAGCTGTTTTTT,CASSPGQGAPGELFF
TRBJ2-1,TRBD1,TRBV11-2,few,TGTGCCAGCAGCCAAACACGGGGACAGGGACGGTACAATGAGCAGTTCTTC,CASSQTRGQGRYNEQFF
TRBJ2-5,-,TRBV29-1,many,TGCAGCGTTGTTTCCGGGGGAGAGACCCAGTACTTC,CSVVSGGETQYF
TRBJ2-3,TRBD2,TRBV9,-,TGTGCCAGCAGCAGAGAACTAGCGGAAAGCACAGATACGCAGTATTTT,CASSRELAESTDTQYF
TRBJ1-1,-,TRBV5-4,many,TGTGCCAGCAGCGGCGTTTCTGGGACTGAAGCTTTCTTT,CASSGVSGTEAFF
TRBJ2-5,TRBD1,TRBV5-1,-,TGCGCCAGCAGCCCCTTCGGACAGGGGGGTCAAGAGACCCAGTACTTC,CASSPFGQGGQETQYF
TRBJ2-2,-,TRBV29-1,few,TGCAGCGTTGAAGCGTTCGCCGCCACCGGGGAGCTGTTTTTT,CSVEAFAATGELFF
TRBJ2-3,-,TRBV5-4,many,TGTGCCAGCAGCCAACCTGGCTCCACAGATACGCAGTATTTT,CASSQPGSTDTQYF
TRBJ2-1,TRBD2,TRBV24-1,many,TGTGCCACCAGTGAAACTAGCGGGGGACGGAATGAGCAGTTCTTC,CATSETSGGRNEQFF
TRBJ1-3,-,TRBV20-1,few,TGCAGTGCGAACTCCGCCCTTAGAGGTTACTCTGGAAACACCATATATTTT,CSANSALRGYSGNTIYF
TRBJ2-7,TRBD2,TRBV5-6,-,TGTGCCAGCAGTAACGGGAGGGCCGCCGAGCAGTACTTC,CASSNGRAAEQYF